The source of this T cell receptor beta chain is a study of shared clonotypes between healthy human individuals. Points from the study as a whole: Shared across a few donors were around 5% of the naive CD4 clonotypes.

A word on this clone: What it recognizes is unknown.

From germline, CDR1 is SGHRS and CDR2 YFSETQ. V gave up 4 bases and J gave up 0 bases; unmatched junction bases: 7. CDR3 length: 17 residues. This table comes from immunoSEQ multiplex PCR, and its TCRdb copy is limited to in-frame clones, with some not included. The table has roughly 330,000 clones, approximately 74% seen once. The rearrangement uses TRBV5-1 and TRBJ2-6, with 7 bases identical to TRBD1. The sample was memory CD4+ T cells sorted from blood. Specified subset: CD45RA-negative fraction. This clonotype was obtained from a man in his thirties or forties in good health. CDR3 loop: CASSGRQGDSGANVLTF. The CDR3, as DNA: TGCGCCAGCAGCGGGCGACAGGGAGACTCTGGGGCCAACGTCCTGACTTTC.